This T cell receptor (beta chain) was profiled in a study of PD-L1 blockade in urothelial cancer. Study overall: It was at 3 weeks (second dose) and 6 weeks after treatment start that blood was analyzed.

Trimming took 7 bases from V and 4 from J; bases not matched to a gene: 11. This CDR3 comprises 17 residues. In germline, CDR1 is ENHRY, CDR2 SYGVKD. Details on this clone: Its antigen is not identified.

Whole-study results and caveats: Having blood TCR clonality under the median before treatment predicted better survival.

The assay was immunoSEQ multiplex PCR, and TCRdb's table has in-frame clones only and misses some. The sample lists more than 85,000 clones, about 89% occurring once. The TCR was taken from a woman of 80 years or more with urothelial cancer. J is TRBJ2-7 and V is TRBV10-3; 15 bases align to TRBD2. The sequencing used PBMCs, collected around atezolizumab (anti-PD-L1) treatment. CDR3 loop: CAITPGLAGGPKYEQYF. CDR3 nucleotide sequence: TGTGCCATCACCCCGGGACTAGCGGGAGGACCTAAATACGAGCAGTACTTC.